Following are 29 T cell receptor beta chains from one sample sequenced in a study of blood T cell repertoires in COVID-19. Profiling relied on immunoSEQ multiplex PCR, and the TCRdb table lists in-frame clones only, not all of them. The sample holds 65,000 to 70,000 clones, around 85% seen once. Specimen: peripheral blood. The receptor source for this set is a man in his forties or fifties with COVID-19, enrolled during active disease.

The V and J genes are TRBV28 and TRBJ1-4, with 9 bases aligning to TRBD1. Germline CDR1 is MDHEN and CDR2 is SYDVKM. V was clipped by 5 bases and J by 2 bases; unmatched bases: 12. The CDR3 has 18 amino acids. CDR3 residues: CASSPPWGQGRTNEKLFF. CDR3 DNA sequence: TGTGCCAGCAGTCCTCCTTGGGGACAGGGTCGTACTAATGAAAAACTGTTTTTT.

The V gene is TRBV5-1, the J gene TRBJ2-1, with D perhaps TRBD2 (5 bases). The CDR3 contains 16 residues. Trimming removed 1 base from V and 0 bases from J, with 11 bases in between. CDR1 is SGHRS, CDR2 YFSETQ, per germline. As DNA, the CDR3 is TGCGCCAGCAGCTTGAATCGGGATAGCTCCTACAATGAGCAGTTCTTC. It encodes CASSLNRDSSYNEQFF.

J is TRBJ1-1 and V is TRBV16; 7 positions agree with TRBD1. There are 13 residues in the CDR3. The germline CDR1 and CDR2 sequences are KGHSY and FQNENV. After removal of 7 bases from V and 3 bases from J, the junction contained 5 bases not matched to a gene. The CDR3 loop reads CASNQGGHTEAFF. The CDR3 DNA follows: TGTGCCAGCAACCAGGGGGGACACACTGAAGCTTTCTTT. Drawing the rest from reference TRBV16 and TRBJ1-1, the complete variable domain is GEEVAQTPKHLVRGEGQKAKLYCAPIKGHSYVFWYQQVLKNEFKFLISFQNENVFDETGMPKERFSAKCLPNSPCSLEIQATKLEDSAVYFCASNQGGHTEAFFGQGTRLTVV.

The J gene is TRBJ2-1, the V gene TRBV28; 10 bases are shared with TRBD2. Per the germline V gene, CDR1 is MDHEN and CDR2 is SYDVKM. V gave up 3 bases and J gave up 8 bases; unmatched junction bases: 7. The CDR3 contains 15 residues. The CDR3 is CASSFKAGGPHEQFF. The CDR3 region has the DNA TGTGCCAGCAGTTTTAAAGCGGGGGGGCCCCATGAGCAGTTCTTC.

The chain uses TRBV29-1 and TRBJ1-2, with 7 bases fitting TRBD1. V gave up 6 bases and J gave up 8 bases; unmatched junction bases: 12. The CDR3 extends over 13 amino acids. Germline lookup yields CDR1 SQVTM and CDR2 ANQGSEA. The CDR3 bases are TGCAGCGTAATCGACAGGGAAACGGGAGGCTACACCTTC. Translation: CSVIDRETGGYTF.

The V gene is TRBV18, the J gene TRBJ1-5; D is unclear. Per the germline V gene, CDR1 is KGHSH and CDR2 is LQKENI. V lost 2 bases and J lost 0, with 8 bases in between. This CDR3 is built from 15 residues. The chain's CDR3 is CASSPESNSNQPQHF. CDR3 nucleotides: TGTGCCAGCTCACCAGAGAGCAATAGCAATCAGCCCCAGCATTTT.

The V call is TRBV10-2, the J call TRBJ2-7, with D possibly TRBD2 on 5 matching bases. With 4 bases removed from V and 2 bases from J, the gap between germline ends came to 15 bases. CDR3 size: 15 residues. Germline CDR1 WSHSY, CDR2 SAAADI. The CDR3 DNA is TGCGCCAGCAGTGGGGGAGACCTTAGACCCTACGAGCAGTACTTC. This gives the protein CASSGGDLRPYEQYF.

The V and J genes are TRBV5-1 and TRBJ1-1, with no clear D. The V end was cut by 4 bases, the J end by 7 bases, with 14 bases between. Germline V lookup: CDR1 SGHRS, CDR2 YFSETQ. CDR3 length equals 13 residues. The CDR3 bases are TGCGCCAGCAGCCTGGACCTGGCCTTTGAAGCTTTCTTT. Its protein is CASSLDLAFEAFF.

In its sample, this clone was seen once. The rearrangement links TRBV10-3 to TRBJ1-4; TRBD1 might be the D (5 bases). This CDR3 spans 14 amino acids. V was shortened by 6 bases and J by 5 bases, with 13 bases between the two germline ends. Germline V CDR1 and CDR2: ENHRY, SYGVKD. The CDR3 sequence is CAIRGGVGNEKLFF. The CDR3 coding sequence is TGTGCCATCAGGGGGGGAGTCGGAAATGAAAAACTGTTTTTT.

In DNA form, the CDR3 reads TGTGCCTGGAGTGGTCTAGCGGGGGGGATCTACGAGCAGTACTTC. It specifies CAWSGLAGGIYEQYF. The rearrangement joins TRBV30 to TRBJ2-7; TRBD2 matches at 12 bases. With 1 base clipped from V and 3 bases from J, the junction kept 4 bases outside the gene matches. This CDR3 comprises 15 residues. The V gene's germline CDR1 is GTSNPN and CDR2 SVGIG (reference sequence). The full variable domain, its missing parts supplied by reference TRBV30 and TRBJ2-7, is SQTIHQWPATLVQPVGSPLSLECTVEGTSNPNLYWYRQAAGRGLQLLFYSVGIGQISSEVPQNLSASRPQDRQFILSSKKLLLSDSGFYLCAWSGLAGGIYEQYFGPGTRLTVT.

The V and J genes are TRBV5-5 and TRBJ1-2; tentative D call: TRBD1 (6 bases). Germline CDR1 is SGHKS and CDR2 is YYEKEE (reference sequence). The CDR3 is 13 residues long. Trimming removed 4 bases from V and 4 bases from J, with 11 bases in between. Here the CDR3 DNA reads TGTGCCAGCAGCATGGACAGTCTCTATGGCTACACCTTC. Encoded protein: CASSMDSLYGYTF.

The chain joins TRBV27 to TRBJ2-1; 7 bases match TRBD1. With V trimmed by 2 bases and J by 9 bases, 7 bases remained unmatched. This CDR3 has 14 residues. Germline V gene sequence: CDR1 MNHEY, CDR2 SMNVEV (reference sequence). CDR3 sequence: CASSLEGAHSEQFF. CDR3 DNA: TGTGCCAGCAGTTTAGAGGGGGCGCATAGTGAGCAGTTCTTC.

The rearrangement joins TRBV4-1 to TRBJ1-2, with 8 bases that match TRBD1. Germline V gives CDR1 MGHRA, CDR2 YSYEKL. CDR3 length equals 15 residues. J gave up 5 bases and V 2 bases, and 7 bases lay outside the gene matches. CDR3 DNA sequence: TGCGCCAGCAGCCAAAATACCGACAGGGGTTATGGCTACACCTTC. Amino acid sequence: CASSQNTDRGYGYTF.

The chain links TRBV7-9 to TRBJ1-4; D is undetermined. Germline V CDR1 and CDR2: SEHNR, FQNEAQ (reference sequence). This CDR3 comprises 14 residues. Trimming cost V 0 bases and J 6 bases, with 8 bases left between them. The CDR3 region has the DNA TGTGCCAGCAGCTTAGCCGAGAATTATGAAAAACTGTTTTTT. Its translation: CASSLAENYEKLFF.

This sequence joins TRBV30 and TRBJ1-1; the D gene is possibly TRBD1 (5 bases). In germline, CDR1 is GTSNPN, CDR2 SVGIG (reference sequence). Deletions cut 3 bases from V and 8 bases from J, with 13 bases between. CDR3 length: 12 amino acids. The CDR3 protein is CAWSGGPWEAFF. The CDR3 nucleotides are TGTGCCTGGAGCGGGGGACCGTGGGAAGCTTTCTTT.

This chain joins TRBV4-2 and TRBJ1-3; D might be TRBD1 (6 bases). The V end was cut by 6 bases, the J end by 4 bases, with 16 bases between. CDR1 and CDR2 (germline): LGHNA, YNFKEQ. CDR3 length equals 15 residues. In DNA form, the CDR3 reads TGTGCCAGCAGACATACAGGGTCCTTGGGAAACACCATATATTTT. As protein: CASRHTGSLGNTIYF.

This chain links TRBV18 with TRBJ1-4; tentative D call: TRBD1 (5 bases). Germline CDR1 and CDR2: KGHSH and LQKENI. The CDR3 is 16 amino acids. V was clipped by 4 bases and J by 0 bases, with 12 bases between them. DNA of the CDR3: TGTGCCAGCTCACTTATCAGGGCTGCAACTAATGAAAAACTGTTTTTT. Its protein is CASSLIRAATNEKLFF.

The V gene is TRBV19, the J gene TRBJ1-1; D gene ambiguous. CDR1 and CDR2 from the germline V gene are LNHDA and SQIVND (reference sequence). The CDR3 contains 13 residues. The germline V and J ends were trimmed by 5 bases and 0 bases, with 7 bases remaining between them. DNA of the CDR3: TGTGCCAGTAGTTCTCGGGTGAACACTGAAGCTTTCTTT. Protein: CASSSRVNTEAFF.

V is TRBV19 and J is TRBJ2-7, with D possibly being TRBD2 (6 bases). V was pared by 8 bases and J by 0 bases, with 11 bases between. From germline, CDR1 is LNHDA and CDR2 SQIVND (reference sequence). The CDR3 is 13 residues long. CDR3 in DNA: TGTGCCAGTTCCGGGACTCGCTCCTACGAGCAGTACTTC. It is translated as CASSGTRSYEQYF.

The chain has TRBV9 and TRBJ1-4; 7 nucleotides line up with TRBD1. Germline V CDR1 and CDR2: SGDLS, YYNGEE. J was trimmed by 4 bases and V by 4 bases; bases with no gene match: 7. The CDR3 runs to 15 residues. The CDR3 region is CASSPTQGINEKLFF. In DNA form, the CDR3 reads TGTGCCAGCAGCCCTACACAGGGGATTAATGAAAAACTGTTTTTT.

The chain is built from TRBV29-1 and TRBJ2-6, with D possibly being TRBD1 (5 bases). Between the trimmed V and J ends, which lost 7 bases and 1 base, there was a span of 20 bases. Germline CDR1 reads SQVTM; CDR2 reads ANQGSEA. This CDR3 has 17 residues. This CDR3 reads CSAALRGTPSGANVLTF. CDR3 sequence (DNA): TGCAGCGCCGCTTTAAGGGGCACACCATCTGGGGCCAACGTCCTGACTTTC.

V is TRBV11-2 and J is TRBJ2-1; D might be TRBD2 (7 bases). The CDR3 has 16 residues. V gave up 1 base and J gave up 3 bases, with 13 bases separating them. The V gene's germline CDR1 is SGHAT and CDR2 FQNNGV. Here the CDR3 DNA reads TGTGCCAGCAGCTTAGCCGGCGGGGGCGGCTACAATGAGCAGTTCTTC. Its protein product is CASSLAGGGGYNEQFF.

This clone appeared once. The J gene is TRBJ2-3, the V gene TRBV30; no firm D call. Germline CDR1 GTSNPN, CDR2 SVGIG (reference sequence). This CDR3 has 11 residues. Trimming took off 6 bases at V and 0 bases at J, with 4 bases between the two ends. The CDR3 region has the DNA TGTGCCTGTGAGAGCACAGATACGCAGTATTTT. Its translation is CACESTDTQYF.

This clone was counted once. The V call is TRBV6-6, the J call TRBJ1-5; 7 nucleotides match TRBD1. The CDR3 sequence is 14 residues long. After removal of 5 bases from V and 2 bases from J, the junction contained 3 bases not matched to a gene. CDR1 is MNHNY and CDR2 is SVGAGI in the germline V gene (reference sequence). The CDR3: CASSPTGGNQPQHF. The CDR3 DNA reads as TGTGCCAGCAGTCCTACAGGGGGCAATCAGCCCCAGCATTTT.

This chain connects TRBV5-1 to TRBJ2-3, with D uncertain. The CDR3 length is 12 residues. V was cut by 2 bases and J by 4 bases, with 5 bases left in between. CDR1 and CDR2 (germline): SGHRS, YFSETQ. The CDR3 DNA follows: TGCGCCAGCAGCTTTCTTCCAGATACGCAGTATTTT. This gives the protein CASSFLPDTQYF.

Points on this clone: One end of the junction does not line up with germline, which may come from a read error. The V and J genes are TRBV27 and TRBJ1-2; no clear D. Germline-derived CDR1 and CDR2 are MNHEY and SMNVEV (reference sequence). This CDR3 region has 14 residues. The CDR3: CASSFTPQPYGYTF. The CDR3 nucleotides are TGCGCCAGCAGTTTCACACCACAACCCTATGGCTACACCTTC.

The rearrangement links TRBV7-2 to TRBJ1-4; D is possibly TRBD1 (5 bases). This CDR3 is 15 amino acids long. Deletions cut 2 bases from V and 5 bases from J, with 12 bases between. Germline V CDR1 and CDR2: SGHTA, FQGNSA. The DNA for the CDR3 is TGTGCCAGCAGCTTAAATGCCGGGGGGAATGAAAAACTGTTTTTT. As protein: CASSLNAGGNEKLFF.

The chain combines TRBV28 with TRBJ1-5; D is unresolved. The germline gives CDR1 MDHEN, CDR2 SYDVKM. The CDR3 covers 14 residues. The V end lost 7 bases, the J end lost 0 bases, and 10 bases lay between the germline ends. The CDR3 sequence: CASTAGGSNQPQHF. The CDR3 DNA reads as TGTGCCAGCACCGCCGGAGGTAGCAATCAGCCCCAGCATTTT.

This chain links TRBV27 with TRBJ1-2; D not resolved. The V gene's germline CDR1 is MNHEY and CDR2 SMNVEV (reference sequence). The CDR3 extends over 18 amino acids. V shed 0 bases and J shed 8 bases, with 25 bases lying between them. CDR3 sequence (DNA): TGTGCCAGCAGTTTATCCCTGAGTACGGAGGGTATATTGACCGGCTACACCTTC. This translates into CASSLSLSTEGILTGYTF.